This T cell receptor beta chain was identified in a study of CD8 T cells in Susac syndrome. Background on the study: There were six sequenced Susac syndrome patients with active disease and under ten in remission. Overall study findings and caveats: Expansion of clones was not seen in the CD4+ T cell repertoires of Susac syndrome.

Roughly 0.45 to 1 ug RNA was reverse transcribed with random hexamers. By means of immunoSEQ multiplex PCR, TCR beta CDR3 spanning 54 Vbeta and 13 Jbeta underwent amplification. One entry per CDR3 protein results from TCRdb running MiXCR on the immunoSEQ multiplex PCR reads. Here the sample spans 210,000 or so distinct CDR3 sequences, about 94% being singletons. Sequencing of TCR beta was undertaken in CD8+ and CD4+ T cells derived from blood. Remarks on this clonotype: Its antigen remains unidentified.

Trimming shortened V by 1 base and J by 0 bases, and 4 bases separated the two germline ends. The CDR3 is made up of 13 amino acids. CDR1 is LNHNV, CDR2 YYDKDF, per germline (reference sequence). Sequenced: CD4+ T cells from PBMCs. This rearrangement joins TRBV15 to TRBJ2-7; D remains ambiguous. This TCR was recovered from a human donor with Susac syndrome. The CDR3 sequence is CATSRGTSYEQYF. The CDR3 nucleotides read TGTGCCACCAGCAGAGGGACCTCCTACGAGCAGTACTTC. Drawing the rest from reference TRBV15 and TRBJ2-7, the complete variable domain is DAMVIQNPRYQVTQFGKPVTLSCSQTLNHNVMYWYQQKSSQAPKLLFHYYDKDFNNEADTPDNFQSRRPNTSFCFLDIRSPGLGDTAMYLCATSRGTSYEQYFGPGTRLTVT.